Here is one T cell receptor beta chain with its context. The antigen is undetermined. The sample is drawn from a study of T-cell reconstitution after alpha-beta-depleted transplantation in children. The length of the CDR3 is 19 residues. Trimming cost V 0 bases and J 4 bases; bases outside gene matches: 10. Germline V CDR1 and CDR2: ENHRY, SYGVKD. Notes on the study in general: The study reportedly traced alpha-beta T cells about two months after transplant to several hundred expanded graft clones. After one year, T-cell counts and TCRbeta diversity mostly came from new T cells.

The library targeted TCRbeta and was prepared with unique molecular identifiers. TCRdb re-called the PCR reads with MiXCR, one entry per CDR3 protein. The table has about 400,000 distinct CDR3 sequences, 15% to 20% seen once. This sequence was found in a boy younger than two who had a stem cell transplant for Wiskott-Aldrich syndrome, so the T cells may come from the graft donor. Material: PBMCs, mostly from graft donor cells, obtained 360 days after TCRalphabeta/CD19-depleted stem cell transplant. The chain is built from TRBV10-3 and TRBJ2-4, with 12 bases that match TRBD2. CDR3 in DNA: TGTGCCATCAGTGAGTCGTGTTGTCTAGCGGGAGGGCCTAAAAACATTCAGTACTTC. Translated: CAISESCCLAGGPKNIQYF.